This TCR beta chain is drawn from a study of T cell changes during pregnancy in multiple sclerosis. The repertoire was sequenced with immunoSEQ multiplex PCR; TCRdb's copy has only in-frame clones and lacks some. The sample includes tens of thousands of clones, around 96% of them seen just once. V was clipped by 5 bases and J by 5 bases; unmatched bases: 9. The germline CDR1 and CDR2 sequences are LNHDA and SQIVND (reference sequence). The CDR3 consists of 16 residues. This sequence was found in a female donor with multiple sclerosis, enrolled in a pregnancy study. Sample: CD8+ T cells from peripheral blood mononuclear cells, taken after pregnancy. The V gene is TRBV19, the J gene TRBJ2-2; 9 positions match TRBD2. This CDR3 is CASSYRIAGVTGELFF. CDR3 in DNA: TGTGCCAGTAGTTACCGAATAGCGGGAGTTACCGGGGAGCTGTTTTTT.